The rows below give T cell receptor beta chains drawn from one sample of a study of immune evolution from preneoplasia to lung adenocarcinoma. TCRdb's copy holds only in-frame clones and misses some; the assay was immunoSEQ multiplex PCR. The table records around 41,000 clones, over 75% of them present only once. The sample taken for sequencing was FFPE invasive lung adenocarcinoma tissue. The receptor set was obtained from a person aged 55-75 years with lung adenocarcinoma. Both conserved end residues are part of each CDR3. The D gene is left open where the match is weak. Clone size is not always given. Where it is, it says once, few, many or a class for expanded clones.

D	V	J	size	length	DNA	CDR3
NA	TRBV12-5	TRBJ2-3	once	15	TGTGCTAGTGGTCCAAGGGGGGGGAACACAGATACGCAGTATTTT	CASGPRGGNTDTQYF
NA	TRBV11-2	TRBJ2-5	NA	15	TGTGCCAGCAGCTTAGAACTAGCTTCCCGTAGAACCCAGTACTTC	CASSLELASRRTQYF
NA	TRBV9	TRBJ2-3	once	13	TGTGCCAGCAGCGTCGGGAGCCAGGATACGCAGTATTTT	CASSVGSQDTQYF
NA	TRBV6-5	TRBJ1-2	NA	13	TGTGCCAGCAGTGACGAGAGGGGATATGGCTACACCTTC	CASSDERGYGYTF
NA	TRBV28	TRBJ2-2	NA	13	TGTGCCAGCAAAGTTGAGATTCTCGGGGAGCTGTTTTTT	CASKVEILGELFF
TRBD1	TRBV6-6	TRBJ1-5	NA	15	TGTGCCAGCACCAGGGGGTTGAGAAACAATCAGCCCCAGCATTTT	CASTRGLRNNQPQHF
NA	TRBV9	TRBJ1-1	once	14	TGTGCCAGCAGCTCAGGGCAGGCGGGCACTGAAGCTTTCTTT	CASSSGQAGTEAFF
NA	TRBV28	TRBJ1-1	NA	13	TGTGCCAGCAGTTTTGGCAGGAACACTGAAGCTTTCTTT	CASSFGRNTEAFF
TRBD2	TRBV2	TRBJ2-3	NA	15	TGTGCCAGCAGTCAAGGCGGGAGGGGGGCAGATACGCAGTATTTT	CASSQGGRGADTQYF
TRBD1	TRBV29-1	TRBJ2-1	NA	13	TGCAGCGCAGGACAGGGGACGCGGAATGAGCAGTTCTTC	CSAGQGTRNEQFF
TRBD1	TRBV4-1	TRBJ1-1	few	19	TGCGCCAGCAGCCAAGGGCGATTACACCCCGGGACAGGGGCTCCCCGGGCTTTCTTT	CASSQGRLHPGTGAPRAFF
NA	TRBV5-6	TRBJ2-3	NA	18	TGTGCCAGCAGCTACCCGGGACTCCCCATTACTAGCACAGATACGCAGTATTTT	CASSYPGLPITSTDTQYF
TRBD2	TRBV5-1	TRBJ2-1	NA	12	TGCGCCAGCAGCTGGGCGGGGGATGAGCAGTTCTTC	CASSWAGDEQFF
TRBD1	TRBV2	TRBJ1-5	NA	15	TGTGCCAGTTTGCAACGGACAGGGGTCAATCAGCCCCAGCATTTT	CASLQRTGVNQPQHF
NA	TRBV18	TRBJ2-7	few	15	TGTGCCAGCTCACCCCGGGACACCCTCTCCTACGAGCAGTACTTC	CASSPRDTLSYEQYF
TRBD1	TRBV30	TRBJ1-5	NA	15	TGTGCCTGGAAGTACAAGGGGGCTTTCAATCAGCCCCAGCATTTT	CAWKYKGAFNQPQHF
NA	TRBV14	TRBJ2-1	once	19	TGTGCCAGCAGCCAAGTGCCACTTCTTCTTGGTTCGCATTACAATGAGCAGTTCTTC	CASSQVPLLLGSHYNEQFF
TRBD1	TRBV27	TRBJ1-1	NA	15	TGTGCCAGCACCCTCTCCCGGGACAGGGGTGCTGAAGCTTTCTTT	CASTLSRDRGAEAFF
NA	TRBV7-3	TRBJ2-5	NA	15	TGTGCCAGCAGCTTAAGTGGGGCTAGCTCCGAGACCCAGTACTTC	CASSLSGASSETQYF
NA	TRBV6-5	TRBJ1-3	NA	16	TGTGCCAGCAGTTACGGGCGCCCGGGGGCTGGAAACACCATATATTTT	CASSYGRPGAGNTIYF
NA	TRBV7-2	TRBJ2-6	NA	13	TGTGCCACCCGGGCCACAGGGGCCAACGTCCTGACTTTC	CATRATGANVLTF
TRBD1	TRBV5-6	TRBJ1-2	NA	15	TGTGCCAGCAGCTTGGTCGACAGGGCTCTATATGGCTACACCTTC	CASSLVDRALYGYTF
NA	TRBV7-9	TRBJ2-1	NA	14	TGTGCCAGCAGCCCGGGACCCCGTCAGGCTGAGCAGTTCTTC	CASSPGPRQAEQFF
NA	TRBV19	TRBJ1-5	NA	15	TGTGCCAGTAGTATTGCGGCAGGTCGGGATCAGCCCCAGCATTTT	CASSIAAGRDQPQHF
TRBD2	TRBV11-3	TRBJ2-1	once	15	TGTGCCTCCGACATGGGCCAAGCGGGGTACAATGAGCAGTTCTTC	CASDMGQAGYNEQFF
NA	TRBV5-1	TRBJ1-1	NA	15	TGCGCCAGCAGCCCCCAAGATCCCGGAGGAACTGAAGCTTTCTTT	CASSPQDPGGTEAFF
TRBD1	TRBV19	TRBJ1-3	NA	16	TGTGCCAGTAGGCTGACGGGACAGGGGAGAGGAAACACCATATATTTT	CASRLTGQGRGNTIYF
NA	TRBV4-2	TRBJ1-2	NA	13	TGTGCCAGCAGCCAAGGGTTGGTATGGGGCTACACCTTC	CASSQGLVWGYTF
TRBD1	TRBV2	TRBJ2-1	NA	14	TGTGCCAGCAATCCGGGACAGGGATACAATGAGCAGTTCTTC	CASNPGQGYNEQFF
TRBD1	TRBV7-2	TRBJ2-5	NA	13	TGTGCCAGCAGCTCCCGGACAGGGGAGACCCAGTACTTC	CASSSRTGETQYF
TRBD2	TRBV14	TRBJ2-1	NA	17	TGTGCCAGCAGCCAAGACTTTCTAGCGGGAGGGTACAATGAGCAGTTCTTC	CASSQDFLAGGYNEQFF
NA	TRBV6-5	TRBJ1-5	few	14	TGTGCCAGCAGCCCCGACAGCCCCAATCAGCCCCAGCATTTT	CASSPDSPNQPQHF
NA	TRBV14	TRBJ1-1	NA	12	TGTGCCAGCAGTCGGACCGGGTATGAAGCTTTCTTT	CASSRTGYEAFF
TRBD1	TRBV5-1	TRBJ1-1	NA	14	TGCGCCAGCAGGCGGGACAGGTTAAACACTGAAGCTTTCTTT	CASRRDRLNTEAFF
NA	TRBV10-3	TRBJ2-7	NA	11	TGTGCCATCAGTGAAAGGAGCGAGCAGTACTTC	CAISERSEQYF
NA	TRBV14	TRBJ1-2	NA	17	TGTGCCAGCAGCCAAGCTGTCCGGACAGTAGCTAACTATGGCTACACCTTC	CASSQAVRTVANYGYTF
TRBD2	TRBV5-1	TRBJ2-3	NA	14	TGCGCCAGCCAAAGACTAGCGGGAGCAGATACGCAGTATTTT	CASQRLAGADTQYF
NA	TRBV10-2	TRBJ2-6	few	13	TGCGCCAGTCAGGCTTCCGGGGCCAACGTCCTGACTTTC	CASQASGANVLTF
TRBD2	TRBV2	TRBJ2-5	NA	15	TGTGCCAGCAGCGGACTGACTAGCGGACAAGAGACCCAGTACTTC	CASSGLTSGQETQYF
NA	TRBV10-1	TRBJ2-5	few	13	TGCGCCAGCAGTGGGAGCAGGGTGGAGACCCAGTACTTC	CASSGSRVETQYF
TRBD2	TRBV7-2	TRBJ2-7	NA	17	TGTGCCAGCAGCTTACGGCTAGCGGGGATATCTACCTACGAGCAGTACTTC	CASSLRLAGISTYEQYF
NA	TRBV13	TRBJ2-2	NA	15	TGTGCCAGCAAGTATCAGGGAACGAACACCGGGGAGCTGTTTTTT	CASKYQGTNTGELFF
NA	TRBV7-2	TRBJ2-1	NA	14	TGTGCCAGCAGCTTAGTAGGGATAACGAATGAGCAGTTCTTC	CASSLVGITNEQFF
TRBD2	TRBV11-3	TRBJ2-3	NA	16	TGTGCCAGCAGCTTTAGCGGGAGCCTTAGCACAGATACGCAGTATTTT	CASSFSGSLSTDTQYF
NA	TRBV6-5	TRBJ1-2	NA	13	TGTGCCAGCAGTCAAAAGGGCGCCTATGGCTACACCTTC	CASSQKGAYGYTF
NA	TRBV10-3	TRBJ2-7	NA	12	TGTGCCGTGGCACCGCAGGGGCCCGAGCAGTACTTC	CAVAPQGPEQYF
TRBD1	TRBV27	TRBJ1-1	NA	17	TGTGCCAGCAAAAAACGACCGGGACAGGGGATGAACACTGAAGCTTTCTTT	CASKKRPGQGMNTEAFF
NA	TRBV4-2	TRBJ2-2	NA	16	TGTGCCAGCAGCCACCGCGGACAGTCGAACACCGGGGAGCTGTTTTTT	CASSHRGQSNTGELFF
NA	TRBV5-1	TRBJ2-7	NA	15	TGCGCCAGCAGCCAGGCCGGGGGCTGGGGCTACGAGCAGTACTTC	CASSQAGGWGYEQYF
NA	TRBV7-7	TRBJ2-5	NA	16	TGTGCCAGCAGCTTATCCGTGCACCCCTCCAGGGAGACCCAGTACTTC	CASSLSVHPSRETQYF
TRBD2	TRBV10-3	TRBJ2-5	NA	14	TGTGCCATCAGGGGACTAGCGGCCCAAGAGACCCAGTACTTC	CAIRGLAAQETQYF
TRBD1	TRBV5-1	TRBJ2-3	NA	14	TGCGCCAGCAAAATCGGACAGGGAATAGATACGCAGTATTTT	CASKIGQGIDTQYF
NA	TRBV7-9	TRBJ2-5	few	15	TGTGCCAGCAGCTTAATCCAGGGCCCACGGGAGACCCAGTACTTC	CASSLIQGPRETQYF
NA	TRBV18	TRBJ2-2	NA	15	TGTGCCAGCTCACTAACAGGGGAGGTCACCGGGGAGCTGTTTTTT	CASSLTGEVTGELFF
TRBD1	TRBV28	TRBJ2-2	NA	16	TGTGCCAGCATCCAATTGCAGGGGGCGGACACCGGGGAGCTGTTTTTT	CASIQLQGADTGELFF
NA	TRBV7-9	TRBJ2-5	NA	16	TGTGCCAGCAGCTTGCCCTTTGACCTGGACGTGGAGACCCAGTACTTC	CASSLPFDLDVETQYF
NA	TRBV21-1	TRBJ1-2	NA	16	TGTGCCAGCAGCAAAGCGCGGGGCAGAACGCACTATGGCTACACCTTC	CASSKARGRTHYGYTF